The text below deals with one T cell receptor beta chain. This clonotype was picked up a small number of times. Its antigen is not yet known. Nothing much larger sits one base from this clone, and base qualities are not available. The reads were generated on an Illumina HiSeq 2500. TCR beta libraries were prepared by quantitative 5'-RACE with molecular barcodes. The authors processed their data as follows. To identify disease-linked TCR variants, a new computational method was used, one built on a probabilistic model of VDJ rearrangement. TCRdb trimmed the raw reads at Q25, called clones with MiXCR and kept productive beta chains. CDR3 protein sequences are deduplicated, and each keeps its most common genes and DNA. These V and J calls derive from TCRdb rather than the authors' analysis. Present in this sample are approximately 350,000 distinct CDR3 sequences, roughly 14% of which were seen just once. The leading ten clones occupy approximately 1.1% of the sample.

This specimen belongs to a study of CD8 T cells in ankylosing spondylitis (TCRdb year 2017). Regarding the study in general: T cell receptor beta repertoires were profiled in healthy donors and ankylosing spondylitis patients so that disease-linked TCR variants could be found. The whole study cohort included 108 healthy donors and 25 ankylosing spondylitis patients. Peripheral blood was sampled, and synovial fluid was also collected from ankylosing spondylitis patients. The investigation overall reported the following: Some of the motif variants had been reported before in the synovial fluid and blood of reactive arthritis patients, a finding that suggests common disease-initiation mechanisms. The disease-linked clones showed a CD8+ phenotype and occurred at relatively low frequencies in peripheral blood. Significant enrichment of the disease-linked clones was reported in matched synovial fluid samples from ankylosing spondylitis patients. Blood from ankylosing spondylitis patients appeared to be characterized by a TCR beta motif made up of fewer than ten highly homologous amino acid variants.

CDR1 SGHRS and CDR2 YFSETQ are derived from the germline V gene. Reading from cysteine to phenylalanine, the CDR3 counts 17 amino acids. Only the CDR3 portion is preserved as DNA: 51 bases, with reading frame beginning at the first base. Germline trimming amounts to 5 bases on V and 2 bases on J, with 8 as the count of junction bases outside the gene matches. The chain links TRBV5-1 with TRBJ2-5, with 14 junctional bases fitting TRBD2. The clonotype comes from a male donor with ankylosing spondylitis or in good health (not recorded which). The material sequenced was blood, either unsorted or a sorted T cell fraction (not recorded which). The sequenced DNA: TGCGCCAGCAGTCTGTCCCGACTAGCGGGGGGGCAAGAGACCCAGTACTTC. Its amino acids are CASSLSRLAGGQETQYF.